This TCR beta chain comes out of a study of cytomegalovirus exposure and HLA in healthy donors (TCRdb year 2017). The study in broad terms: According to an earlier analysis of several hundred of the donors, 150 million to 200 million T cells yielded some 110 million unique TCR beta sequences and approximately 300 Gb of sequence data. A later genetic analysis used genome-wide SNP genotypes for about 55% of the 666 donors, treating that subset as a discovery cohort. An early release that covered around 590 HLA-typed donors contained around 300 gigabases of sequencing data and 85 million to 100 million unique TCR sequences. All discovery cohort repertoires had been generated on a single sequencing platform. Donor age, sex, ethnicity and CMV serostatus were compiled together with the repertoire data. The study profiled the T cell repertoires of fewer than 850 subjects by immunosequencing and related them to cytomegalovirus serostatus. An earlier analysis of a few hundred of the donors applied high-throughput TCR beta sequencing to assess whether each TCR beta V gene segment acted as functional or pseudogenic. HLA typing included class I and class II loci at four-digit resolution. On average, roughly 200,000 unique TCR beta nucleotide sequences were sequenced per donor among some 420 genotyped donors of the cohort, with roughly 20% of those sequences being non-productive. The study aimed to test whether signatures of past pathogen exposure could be identified by cataloging public T cell receptors. Of the approximately 400 genotyped donors, roughly 85% fell in the genetic ancestry cluster associated with self-reported Caucasian donors. Because of strong linkage in the cohort, roughly five DR-DQ haplotypes were treated as single units for association and clustering. Besides the first cohort of roughly 660 subjects, a separate validation cohort made up of roughly 120 different subjects was used. The number of donors typed differed by locus, with about 629-630 for A, B, C, DRB1 and DQB1, more than 500 for DQA1, about 610 for DPA1, and some 470 for DPB1. To predict cytomegalovirus infection status, the study combined high-throughput TCR immunosequencing, statistical association of individual TCRs with disease status, and machine learning. A later analysis re-analyzed previously published TCR beta repertoires from approximately 700 donors and added high-resolution HLA genotyping to study TCR occurrence patterns. Rather than using new phenotypic data, the later analysis identified candidate immune exposures from TCR beta sequences and from how often those sequences occurred across donors.

General study outcomes and caveats: A later analysis found that most CMV-associated TCR beta chains appeared HLA-restricted, with HLA associations seemingly driven largely by CMV exposure. HLA typing was unavailable for some donors at each locus, so association tests used only the typed subset. Some 15 rarely observed V segments, including chromosome 9 orphons, were excluded from the earlier analysis of approximately 500 of the donors because counts were too low. In a later genetic analysis, a missense DCLRE1C variant was associated with V-gene and J-gene trimming of TCR beta chains, and the association was replicated in an independent cohort. Only TCR beta chains were sequenced in this cohort, and the absence of alpha or paired-chain data limited detectable features. While some public TCRs were present in many individuals, most TCR sequences turned up only very rarely across donors. In both the original and validation cohorts, the classifier was reported to diagnose cytomegalovirus status with high specificity and sensitivity. Linkage disequilibrium might explain the correlated functional status among segregating V segments, but an unknown experimental factor could not be ruled out. In a later analysis, HLA-associated TCR beta chains were found to be more clonally expanded and to have lower generation probabilities than equally common non-associated chains. The authors suggested that the approach could potentially be extended to other disease states and immunological phenotypes. The sequencing pipeline was judged likely to have produced a cluster of highly shared sequence variants as a technical artifact. The presence/absence analyses assumed that sequencing depth was roughly uniform across donors, and that assumption may not be true. Assigning TCR associations to individual alleles was difficult when HLA alleles, especially DR and DQ, strongly co-occurred. Specific HLA alleles were associated with roughly 17,000 TCR beta sequences at a false discovery rate of 0.05 in a later analysis. Immune exposure information for the cohort was limited to CMV serostatus. In the study, some 180 TCR beta chains were listed as associated with cytomegalovirus. In an earlier analysis of approximately 590 of the donors, most TCR beta V segments appeared in productive rearrangements about 90% or about 30% of the time, broadly matching IMGT annotations. In a later genetic analysis, fewer N-insertions in productive TCRs were reported among donors in an Asian-associated ancestry cluster than the 666-donor mean. A few of the identified cytomegalovirus-associated TCR beta chains were confirmed in vitro to be specific for cytomegalovirus antigens. A further reported finding was that TCR beta sequences accurately predicted the HLA-A and HLA-B alleles for most subjects in the first cohort. A later analysis reported that several top co-occurrence clusters appeared linked to parvovirus B19, influenza, CMV and Epstein-Barr virus. In a later analysis, TCR association rates were found to vary across HLA loci, with the most associated TCRs seen for DRB1 alleles and the fewest for HLA-C alleles.

The cohort was made up of roughly 670 healthy bone marrow donors. Cohort members were all nominally healthy when sampled, although unrecorded immune exposures were likely present. The donor tested CMV seropositive and was one of the 289 seropositive cohort members. Every donor gave a peripheral blood sample, and the peripheral blood mononuclear cells from that sample were used for TCR beta sequencing. Genomic DNA was extracted from the blood cell samples with the Qiagen DNeasy Blood Extraction Kit. Library generation was performed with the immunoSEQ multiplex PCR assay. A mixture of 60 forward primers for TCR Vbeta segments and 13 reverse primers for TCR Jbeta segments was used in the multiplex PCR. The CDR3 region of rearranged TCR beta genes was amplified from genomic DNA by a multiplex PCR assay. Amplified TCR beta libraries were sequenced as 87-base-pair reads on the Illumina HiSeq System. In the paper's pipeline: A later analysis counted approximately 74 million unique TCR beta chains across the 650 to 800 repertoires, and roughly 10 million of these chains were shared by at least two donors. To remove PCR and sequencing errors, raw reads were error-corrected and collapsed into unique sequences using a nearest-neighbor algorithm that merged closely related sequences. Alignment of CDR3 sequences to IMGT reference sequences was used to assign V, D and J gene segments. For a sequence to be retained, a match of at least six nucleotides to both a V gene segment and a J gene segment was required. Rearrangements were called productive when the CDR3 lacked stop codons and stayed in frame with V and J; all others were non-productive. Following IMGT convention, CDR3 was defined as the stretch from the second conserved V-encoded cysteine to the conserved J-encoded phenylalanine. Sequences without an unambiguous match to a single V gene segment were excluded from the earlier analysis of about 600 of the donors. In an earlier analysis of a few hundred of the donors, V segments were called functional above 56.7% productive rearrangements and were called segregating when the between-donor standard deviation exceeded 5%. A statistical classification framework was developed to diagnose cytomegalovirus status using the catalog of TCR beta chain sequences. V and J gene assignment, in a later analysis, came from comparing TCR nucleotide sequences with IMGT/GENE-DB human TR gene sequences. A later analysis assigned CDR3 sequences and most-parsimonious VDJ recombination scenarios with the TCRdist pipeline. A later analysis defined each TCR beta chain by its CDR3 amino acid sequence plus V-gene family, and excluded reads lacking a unique V-gene family. A later analysis removed 592 highly shared, low-generation-probability nucleotide sequences to deal with suspected cross-contamination and a sequencing artifact. In a later analysis, a clonal expansion index was calculated for each public chain from normalized within-repertoire ranks of inferred template counts. Generation probabilities in a later analysis came from a VDJ recombination model fitted to out-of-frame rearrangements, and those results were checked against IGoR. In a later analysis, hypergeometric tests were used to score TCR-TCR, TCR-HLA and TCR-CMV co-occurrence, with a repertoire-size bias correction applied to TCR pairs. In a later analysis, false discovery rates were estimated by permuting HLA or CMV assignments 20 times. A later analysis grouped co-occurring TCRs with DBSCAN, adding TCRdist sequence similarity when clustering within HLA-allele-positive subsets. Repertoires with fewer than 30,000 or more than 120,000 public chains, plus five repertoires with anomalous nucleotide sharing, were excluded from co-occurrence clustering. Here the immuneACCESS table is served through TCRdb, limited to in-frame sequences with V and J called. Missing clones are a known gap in these copies; in checked studies unresolved V genes cover under half, and the rest lacks a known reason. For V, J and clone size, that table is used; D and trimming come from the DNA. Recorded for this sample are more than 85,000 clones; over 65% of them occurred a single time. The biggest ten clones account for around 8.2% of the sample.

Note on this clone: There is no known antigen for this receptor. Base qualities are not at hand, and no much larger clone is one base apart.

This receptor was identified in a middle-aged man in good health and CMV-seropositive. Material: PBMCs.

The nucleotide sequence reads TGTGCCAGCCGAAGGGGACAGGGGGCCTCGTCCGAGCAGTACTTC. Translated, it gives CASRRGQGASSEQYF. Recombination joined TRBV27 with TRBJ2-7, with 12 junctional bases fitting TRBD1. The CDR1 and CDR2 encoded by the germline V gene (reference sequence) are MNHEY and SMNVEV. There are 15 amino acids in the CDR3, from cysteine to phenylalanine inclusive. Just CDR3 DNA is preserved here, 45 bases in frame from base 1. Here V drops 8 bases and J drops 6 bases, and the junction holds 11 bases not matched to any gene.